This TCR beta chain was sequenced in a study of T cell responses to AZD1222 COVID-19 vaccine. Points from the study as a whole: Compared with day 0, the breadth and depth of the Spike-specific TCR repertoire rose significantly after two doses of AZD1222. White British people made up most donors, females outnumbered males, and clonal diversity was possibly underestimated.

In the case of this clone: Its antigen is not known.

Germline lookup yields CDR1 MDHEN and CDR2 SYDVKM. The V end lost 3 bases, the J end lost 1 base, and 9 bases lay between the germline ends. This CDR3 has 14 residues. Clones were sequenced by immunoSEQ multiplex PCR, and TCRdb holds only the in-frame ones, with some missing. The sample holds 150,000 to 200,000 clones, 85% to 95% seen once. The sequenced sample was peripheral blood, obtained on day 0 of AZD1222 vaccination. The chain carries TRBV28 and TRBJ1-2, with D hard to call. The TCR was taken from an adult in good health. CDR3 in amino acids: CASSLDGLNYGYTF. The CDR3 region has the DNA TGTGCCAGCAGTTTGGACGGGCTTAACTATGGCTACACCTTC.